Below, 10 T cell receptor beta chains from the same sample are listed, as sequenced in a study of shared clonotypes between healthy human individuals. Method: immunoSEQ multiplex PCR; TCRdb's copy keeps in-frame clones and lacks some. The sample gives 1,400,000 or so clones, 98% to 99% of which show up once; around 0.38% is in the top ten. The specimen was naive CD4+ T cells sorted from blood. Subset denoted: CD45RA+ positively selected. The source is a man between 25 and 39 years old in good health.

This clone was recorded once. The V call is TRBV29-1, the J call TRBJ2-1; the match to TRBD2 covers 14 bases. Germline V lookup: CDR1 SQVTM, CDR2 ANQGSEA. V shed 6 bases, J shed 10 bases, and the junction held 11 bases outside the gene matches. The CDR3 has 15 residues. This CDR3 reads CSVPGLAGGAGEQFF. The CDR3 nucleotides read TGCAGCGTACCCGGACTAGCGGGAGGAGCCGGCGAGCAGTTCTTC.

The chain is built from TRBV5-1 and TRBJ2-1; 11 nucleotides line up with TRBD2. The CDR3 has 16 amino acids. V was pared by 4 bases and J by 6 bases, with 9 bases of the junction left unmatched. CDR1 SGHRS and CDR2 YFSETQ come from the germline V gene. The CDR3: CASSVAGTSGPNEQFF. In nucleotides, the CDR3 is TGCGCCAGCAGCGTTGCCGGGACTAGCGGACCCAATGAGCAGTTCTTC.

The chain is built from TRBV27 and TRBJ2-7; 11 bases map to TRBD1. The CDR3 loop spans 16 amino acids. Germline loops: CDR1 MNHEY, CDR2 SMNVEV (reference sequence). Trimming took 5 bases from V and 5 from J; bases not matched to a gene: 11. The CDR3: CASSTPGTGGFDEQYF. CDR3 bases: TGTGCCAGCAGTACACCCGGGACAGGGGGTTTCGACGAGCAGTACTTC.

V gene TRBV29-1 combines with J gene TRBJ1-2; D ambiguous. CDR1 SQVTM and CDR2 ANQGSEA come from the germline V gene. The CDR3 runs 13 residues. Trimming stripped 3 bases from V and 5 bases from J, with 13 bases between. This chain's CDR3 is CSVDGVEMYGYTF. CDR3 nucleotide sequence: TGCAGCGTTGACGGGGTTGAGATGTATGGCTACACCTTC.

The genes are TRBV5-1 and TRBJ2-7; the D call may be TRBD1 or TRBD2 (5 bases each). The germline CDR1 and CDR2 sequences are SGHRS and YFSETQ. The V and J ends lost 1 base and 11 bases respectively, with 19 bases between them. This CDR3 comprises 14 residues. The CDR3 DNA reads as TGCGCCAGCAGCTTGTCCCCAGTCGGGGACCCTGAGTACTTC. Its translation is CASSLSPVGDPEYF. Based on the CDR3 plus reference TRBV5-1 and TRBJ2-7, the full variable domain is KAGVTQTPRYLIKTRGQQVTLSCSPISGHRSVSWYQQTPGQGLQFLFEYFSETQRNKGNFPGRFSGRQFSNSRSEMNVSTLELGDSALYLCASSLSPVGDPEYFGPGTRLTVT.

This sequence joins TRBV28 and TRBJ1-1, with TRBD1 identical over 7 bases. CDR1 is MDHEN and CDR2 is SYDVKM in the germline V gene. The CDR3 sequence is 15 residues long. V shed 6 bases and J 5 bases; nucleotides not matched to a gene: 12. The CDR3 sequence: CASRDVTGVKTEAFF. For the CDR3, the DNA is TGTGCCAGCAGGGACGTAACAGGGGTTAAAACTGAAGCTTTCTTT. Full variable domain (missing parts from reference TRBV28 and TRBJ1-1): DVKVTQSSRYLVKRTGEKVFLECVQDMDHENMFWYRQDPGLGLRLIYFSYDVKMKEKGDIPEGYSVSREKKERFSLILESASTNQTSMYLCASRDVTGVKTEAFFGQGTRLTVV.

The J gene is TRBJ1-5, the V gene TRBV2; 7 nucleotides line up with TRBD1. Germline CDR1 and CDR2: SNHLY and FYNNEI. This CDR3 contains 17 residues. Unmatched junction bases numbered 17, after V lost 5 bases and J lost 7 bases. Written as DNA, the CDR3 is TGTGCCAGCAGTAACAACCCCGGGACAGCAATGGACCAGCCCCAGCATTTT. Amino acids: CASSNNPGTAMDQPQHF.

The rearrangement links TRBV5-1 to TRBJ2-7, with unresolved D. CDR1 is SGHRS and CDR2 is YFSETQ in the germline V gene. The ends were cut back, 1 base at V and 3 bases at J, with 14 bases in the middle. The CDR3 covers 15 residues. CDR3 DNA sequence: TGCGCCAGCAGCTTGAGACGATATGAAGTCTACGAGCAGTACTTC. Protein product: CASSLRRYEVYEQYF.

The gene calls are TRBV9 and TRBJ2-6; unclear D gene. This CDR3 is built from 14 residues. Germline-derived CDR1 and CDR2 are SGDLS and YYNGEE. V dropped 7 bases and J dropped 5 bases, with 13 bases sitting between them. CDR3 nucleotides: TGTGCCAGCCACATCTGGAGTCGGGCCAACGTCCTGACTTTC. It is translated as CASHIWSRANVLTF.

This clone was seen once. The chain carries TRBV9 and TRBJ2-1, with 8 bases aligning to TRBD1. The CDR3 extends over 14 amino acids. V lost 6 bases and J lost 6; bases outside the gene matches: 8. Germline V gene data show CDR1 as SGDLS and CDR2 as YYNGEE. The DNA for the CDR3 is TGTGCCAGCACCCAGGGGGCGCGGGCCAATGAGCAGTTCTTC. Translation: CASTQGARANEQFF.